This T cell receptor beta chain was profiled in a study of post-analysis software for immune sequencing data. Overall study context: The study covered relapsing-remitting, secondary progressive and progressive-relapsing courses of multiple sclerosis.

The V gene's germline CDR1 is WSHSY and CDR2 SAAADI. The CDR3 has 16 residues. V was clipped by 0 bases and J by 7 bases; unmatched bases: 6. Study findings and constraints: TRBV5-6, TRBV5-1 and TRBV20-1 were among roughly 5 TRBV segments more frequent in patients than controls. Those samples that were prepared in the same batch co-clustered strongly by F measure. Controls' normalized Chao1 diversity significantly exceeded that of multiple sclerosis patients.

Unique molecular identifiers were carried by the TCR beta cDNA libraries. A single record per CDR3 protein comes from TCRdb applying MiXCR to the PCR reads. The sample consists of a few hundred thousand distinct CDR3 sequences, 30% to 45% of them appearing once. In its sample, this clonotype was seen many times. Its antigen is still unknown. Sequenced material: blood. The TCR originated in a girl aged 10-17 years with multiple sclerosis. The rearrangement joins TRBV10-2 to TRBJ1-6; TRBD1 agrees at 7 bases. DNA of the CDR3: TGCGCCAGCAGTGAGTCCAGGGGGGCGAAAAATTCACCCCTCCACTTT. As protein: CASSESRGAKNSPLHF.